This TCR beta chain was recorded in a study of T cells in localized non-small cell lung cancer. Study results and limitations: Patients showing higher blood T cell density tended to see longer overall survival. Analysis by sequencing included only one tumor region, so heterogeneity remains possible. Out of the top 100 tumor clones, a median around 57 were seen in adjacent lung. The greatest T cell clonality was found in uninvolved adjacent lung (higher than in tumor).

Profiled with immunoSEQ multiplex PCR; TCRdb holds only in-frame clones, not every one. The data show roughly 24,000 clones, over 70% seen once. On this clone: Antigen specificity is unknown.

The clonotype comes from a man aged 35 to 69 with stage III squamous cell lung carcinoma. Sequencing used peripheral blood, obtained before any cancer treatment.

The CDR3 bases are TGTGCCAGCAGTTGGGACCGCTCCTACGAGCAGTACTTC. It translates to CASSWDRSYEQYF. The chain joins TRBV28 to TRBJ2-7, with D possibly called TRBD1 or TRBD2 (5 bases each). This CDR3 contains 13 residues. Germline V CDR1 and CDR2: MDHEN, SYDVKM. Trimming pared 4 bases from V and 0 bases from J, leaving 7 bases between.